Below, 32 T cell receptor beta chains from the same sample are listed, as sequenced in a study of graft-versus-host responses after intestinal transplantation. Plating combined some 200,000 CFSE-labeled responder cells with some 200,000 irradiated, violet-dye-labeled stimulator cells. The protocol was immunoSEQ multiplex PCR, while the TCRdb copy is restricted to in-frame clones and leaves out a portion. The repertoire includes 9,500 to 15,000 clones, roughly 37% of them detected once, and more than 2.5% sits in the top ten. This specimen consisted of alloreactive CD8+ T cells from a mixed lymphocyte reaction culture, obtained before intestinal transplant. The subset is: CFSE-low proliferating T cells sorted from approximately six-day pre-transplant mixed lymphocyte reaction (GvH or HvG direction). These receptors originate from a human patient who received an intestinal transplant.

This chain connects TRBV7-2 to TRBJ1-1; D call uncertain. The CDR3 has 13 amino acids. Trimming pared 5 bases from V and 1 base from J, leaving 8 bases between. Germline V gene sequence: CDR1 SGHTA, CDR2 FQGNSA. DNA for the CDR3: TGTGCCAGCAGCCCTTACAGGAACACTGAAGCTTTCTTT. Protein sequence: CASSPYRNTEAFF.

This chain joins TRBV27 and TRBJ2-3; 10 nucleotides agree with TRBD2. The germline gives CDR1 MNHEY, CDR2 SMNVEV (reference sequence). This CDR3 is built from 18 residues. J was trimmed by 5 bases and V by 8 bases; bases with no gene match: 19. Written as DNA, the CDR3 is TGTGCCAGCGGGCCCCTAGCGGGAGTTAGATACTTCATAGATACGCAGTATTTT. Translation gives CASGPLAGVRYFIDTQYF.

J is TRBJ1-5 and V is TRBV7-3, with 7 bases aligning to TRBD1. The V segment lost 5 bases and the J segment 0 bases; nucleotides outside the gene matches: 10. CDR1 and CDR2 from the germline V gene are SGHTA and FQGTGA. The CDR3 has 17 amino acids. The CDR3 protein is CASSTTGQLYSNQPQHF. In nucleotides, the CDR3 is TGTGCCAGCAGCACCACGGGACAGCTTTATAGCAATCAGCCCCAGCATTTT. The variable domain in full, with the rest retrieved from reference TRBV7-3 and TRBJ1-5, is GAGVSQTPSNKVTEKGKYVELRCDPISGHTALYWYRQSLGQGPEFLIYFQGTGAADDSGLPNDRFFAVRPEGSVSTLKIQRTERGDSAVYLCASSTTGQLYSNQPQHFGDGTRLSIL.

This chain's CDR3 is CASSLGWSSGNTIYF. The CDR3 DNA follows: TGTGCCAGCAGCTTAGGTTGGAGCTCTGGAAACACCATATATTTT. The V gene is TRBV11-1, the J gene TRBJ1-3; no clear D. Germline CDR1 reads SGHAT; CDR2 reads FQDESV (reference sequence). The CDR3 spans 15 residues. V was trimmed by 1 base and J by 0 bases, leaving 7 bases between them.

This clone was picked up one time. The V and J genes are TRBV28 and TRBJ1-2, with D maybe TRBD1 (5 bases). The ends were cut back, 6 bases at V and 8 bases at J, with 13 bases in the middle. The CDR3 consists of 12 residues. Germline assignment: CDR1 MDHEN and CDR2 SYDVKM. This CDR3 is CASRPLGGGYTF. The CDR3 DNA sequence: TGTGCCAGCAGGCCGCTCGGGGGGGGCTACACCTTC.

The chain uses TRBV27 and TRBJ2-3, with a weak D call TRBD2 (6 bases). The ends were cut back, 7 bases at V and 3 bases at J, with 23 bases in the middle. The CDR3 has 17 amino acids. Germline V lookup: CDR1 MNHEY, CDR2 SMNVEV (reference sequence). CDR3 nucleotide sequence: TGTGCCAGCACCCCCCGTGGGGGGTCATATGGTACAGATACGCAGTATTTT. It yields the protein CASTPRGGSYGTDTQYF.

This clone was picked up a small number of times. The chain combines TRBV11-1 with TRBJ2-7; no clear D gene. CDR1 is SGHAT and CDR2 is FQDESV in the germline V gene (reference sequence). This CDR3 comprises 13 residues. V lost 1 base, J lost 3 bases, and 7 bases lay in between. The CDR3 sequence is CASSLGTLYEQYF. DNA for the CDR3: TGTGCCAGCAGCTTAGGGACCCTCTACGAGCAGTACTTC.

The chain is built from TRBV7-9 and TRBJ2-3, with D tentatively TRBD2 (6 bases). V shed 2 bases and J shed 7 bases, with 16 bases lying between them. The CDR3 is 15 residues long. The germline V gene encodes CDR1 SEHNR and CDR2 FQNEAQ (reference sequence). CDR3 residues: CASSLTGRTIYTQYF. The CDR3 region has the DNA TGTGCCAGCAGCTTAACGGGTCGGACTATTTATACGCAGTATTTT.

Here the CDR3 DNA reads TGTGCCAGCAGTTTATGGGGGGCGGACCGGTTTTACGAGCAGTACTTC. Translation gives CASSLWGADRFYEQYF. V is TRBV27 and J is TRBJ2-7, with D perhaps TRBD1 or TRBD2 (6 bases each). CDR3 length: 16 residues. Germline V lookup: CDR1 MNHEY, CDR2 SMNVEV (reference sequence). Trimming shortened V by 1 base and J by 4 bases, and 17 bases separated the two germline ends.

There are a few counts of this clone. V usage is TRBV5-5 and J usage is TRBJ1-5, with TRBD1 matching 7 bases. The length of the CDR3 is 14 residues. The J segment lost 5 bases and the V segment lost 4 bases, leaving 6 bases of the junction unmatched. From germline, CDR1 is SGHKS and CDR2 YYEKEE (reference sequence). Here the CDR3 DNA reads TGTGCCAGCAGCCCAGGACAGGATTATCAGCCCCAGCATTTT. It codes for CASSPGQDYQPQHF.

This clone was picked up a small number of times. One end of the junction does not line up with germline, which may come from a read error. V usage is TRBV11-2 and J usage is TRBJ1-3, with D unclear. This CDR3 has 13 residues. The V gene's germline CDR1 is SGHAT and CDR2 FQNNGV. CDR3 nucleotides: TGCGCCAGCAGCCAAGATCCCGGAAACACCATATATTTT. It is translated as CASSQDPGNTIYF. Complete variable domain (other parts from reference TRBV11-2 and TRBJ1-3): EAGVAQSPRYKIIEKRQSVAFWCNPISGHATLYWYQQILGQGPKLLIQFQNNGVVDDSQLPKDRFSAERLKGVDSTLKIQPAKLEDSAVYLCASSQDPGNTIYFGEGSWLTVV.

This clone was detected a few times. V is TRBV28 and J is TRBJ2-5, with D unclear. Trimming took 3 bases from V and 8 from J, leaving 10 bases between them. The CDR3 runs to 12 residues. Germline loops: CDR1 MDHEN, CDR2 SYDVKM. CDR3 nucleotide sequence: TGTGCCAGCAGTTTTTCCACGGTTACCCAGTACTTC. Residues: CASSFSTVTQYF.

This clone was detected only a few times. The V and J genes are TRBV6-6 and TRBJ2-5; 8 bases match TRBD2. The CDR3 runs to 13 residues. Germline lookup yields CDR1 MNHNY and CDR2 SVGAGI (reference sequence). V lost 7 bases to trimming and J lost 2 bases; unmatched junction nucleotides: 3. CDR3 residues: CASKIAGQETQYF. In nucleotides, the CDR3 is TGTGCCAGCAAAATAGCGGGGCAAGAGACCCAGTACTTC.

Only a few counts were recorded for this clone. This chain connects TRBV28 to TRBJ1-1, with D unclear. V lost 1 base to trimming and J lost 5 bases, with 20 bases between them. Germline V gene sequence: CDR1 MDHEN, CDR2 SYDVKM. The CDR3 has 17 amino acids. This CDR3 reads CASSLSGEGRYGTEAFF. In DNA form, the CDR3 reads TGTGCCAGCAGTTTATCCGGGGAAGGCAGGTATGGGACTGAAGCTTTCTTT.

V is TRBV15 and J is TRBJ2-3; 8 bases line up with TRBD2. The CDR3 runs to 18 residues. Trimming took 1 base from V and 3 from J; bases not matched to a gene: 12. Germline V gene sequence: CDR1 LNHNV, CDR2 YYDKDF (reference sequence). The CDR3 bases are TGTGCCACCAGCAGAGGGCGGTTTTCGGGAGGGCCAACAGATACGCAGTATTTT. This encodes CATSRGRFSGGPTDTQYF.

This clone was found a few times. Other DNA variants within this sample encode the same CDR3. For the CDR3, the DNA is TGTGCCCGTCAGGACAGGGGGGGGGACGAGCAGTACTTC. This translates into CARQDRGGDEQYF. The chain uses TRBV28 and TRBJ2-7; 10 bases match TRBD1. Germline V gene data show CDR1 as MDHEN and CDR2 as SYDVKM. This CDR3 spans 13 amino acids. V was clipped by 11 bases and J by 5 bases; unmatched bases: 9.

This chain joins TRBV5-6 and TRBJ2-7; D unresolved. This CDR3 has 14 residues. With 0 bases removed from V and 6 bases from J, the gap between germline ends came to 13 bases. Germline-derived CDR1 and CDR2 are SGHDT and YYEEEE. This CDR3 is CASSLGLSATEQYF. The CDR3 DNA sequence: TGTGCCAGCAGCTTGGGGCTTTCAGCTACCGAGCAGTACTTC. The variable domain in full, completed from reference TRBV5-6 and TRBJ2-7, reads DAGVTQSPTHLIKTRGQQVTLRCSPKSGHDTVSWYQQALGQGPQFIFQYYEEEERQRGNFPDRFSGHQFPNYSSELNVNALLLGDSALYLCASSLGLSATEQYFGPGTRLTVT.

V gene TRBV11-3 combines with J gene TRBJ2-1; 11 bases line up with TRBD2. Germline V gene lookup returns CDR1 SGHNT and CDR2 YENEEA. V shed 0 bases and J 4 bases; nucleotides not matched to a gene: 2. The CDR3 is 16 amino acids. The CDR3 loop reads CASSLDTSGSYNEQFF. CDR3 coding DNA: TGTGCCAGCAGCTTAGATACTAGCGGGAGTTACAATGAGCAGTTCTTC.

This clone occurred a few times. One end of the junction fails to match germline, which may point to a read error. The sample holds other DNA sequences that translate to the same CDR3. CDR3 DNA sequence: TGCGCCCGCAGCGTATATGGGGGGGAGGCGAACACCGGGGAGCTGTTTTTT. Its protein product is CARSVYGGEANTGELFF. This chain joins TRBV9 and TRBJ2-2; the match to TRBD2 covers 7 bases. Per germline, CDR1 SGDLS and CDR2 YYNGEE. This CDR3 is 17 amino acids long.

In its sample, this clone is medium-sized (0.01 to 0.1%). The gene calls are TRBV7-3 and TRBJ1-2; 7 nucleotides align to TRBD1. Losses at the gene ends were 4 bases for V and 4 bases for J; bases not matched to a gene: 9. The CDR3 totals 15 residues. The germline gives CDR1 SGHTA, CDR2 FQGTGA. CDR3 protein: CASSSTGASGYGYTF. The CDR3 nucleotides are TGTGCCAGCAGCTCAACAGGGGCCTCCGGCTATGGCTACACCTTC.

This clone was picked up a small number of times. CDR3 protein: CATGEWGKANYGYTF. The DNA for the CDR3 is TGTGCCACGGGAGAGTGGGGCAAGGCTAACTATGGCTACACCTTC. J is TRBJ1-2 and V is TRBV10-3, with D perhaps TRBD1 (5 bases). Germline V gene lookup returns CDR1 ENHRY and CDR2 SYGVKD. The CDR3 spans 15 residues. V was clipped by 10 bases and J by 0 bases, with 18 bases between them.

J is TRBJ2-1 and V is TRBV30, with a tentative D call TRBD2 (6 bases). Trimming shortened V by 5 bases and J by 5 bases, and 13 bases separated the two germline ends. CDR3 length: 13 amino acids. Germline V gene sequence: CDR1 GTSNPN, CDR2 SVGIG (reference sequence). The chain's CDR3 is CAWQPLANNEQFF. Here the CDR3 DNA reads TGTGCCTGGCAACCCCTAGCGAACAATGAGCAGTTCTTC. Looking up the rest from reference TRBV30 and TRBJ2-1 gives the full variable domain: SQTIHQWPATLVQPVGSPLSLECTVEGTSNPNLYWYRQAAGRGLQLLFYSVGIGQISSEVPQNLSASRPQDRQFILSSKKLLLSDSGFYLCAWQPLANNEQFFGPGTRLTVL.

V gene TRBV6-8 combines with J gene TRBJ2-7; D gene ambiguous. Germline values: CDR1 MNHGY, CDR2 SAAAGT. Trimming removed 0 bases at V and 2 bases at J, with 11 bases between. This CDR3 has 15 amino acids. The CDR3: CASSYSPSSTYEQYF. The DNA of the CDR3 is TGTGCCAGCAGTTACTCCCCAAGTTCAACCTACGAGCAGTACTTC.

The chain joins TRBV13 to TRBJ2-3, with 12 nucleotides matching TRBD2. Germline assignment: CDR1 PRHDT and CDR2 FYEKMQ (reference sequence). Losses at the gene ends were 5 bases for V and 1 base for J; bases not matched to a gene: 10. The CDR3 consists of 18 residues. The CDR3 reads CASSIRLAGARGTDTQYF. As DNA, the CDR3 is TGTGCCAGCAGCATTAGACTAGCGGGAGCCCGGGGCACAGATACGCAGTATTTT.

The V call is TRBV11-2, the J call TRBJ1-3; D call uncertain. Germline V gene sequence: CDR1 SGHAT, CDR2 FQNNGV. The germline V and J ends were trimmed by 2 bases and 2 bases, with 13 bases remaining between them. CDR3 length equals 16 residues. CDR3: CASSLSWGGTGNTIYF. Written as DNA, the CDR3 is TGTGCCAGCAGCTTATCGTGGGGAGGAACTGGAAACACCATATATTTT.

The chain employs TRBV9 and TRBJ2-3, with 10 bases lining up with TRBD2. The ends lost 0 bases at V and 3 bases at J; junction bases unmatched: 1. CDR3 length: 15 amino acids. From germline, CDR1 is SGDLS and CDR2 YYNGEE. CDR3 amino acids: CASSVEAGGTDTQYF. Written as DNA, the CDR3 is TGTGCCAGCAGCGTAGAAGCGGGGGGGACAGATACGCAGTATTTT.

This clone is medium-sized by share. The CDR3 loop reads CASSPSDRGSEAFF. CDR3 DNA: TGTGCCAGCAGCCCCTCGGACAGGGGCAGTGAAGCTTTCTTT. This chain links TRBV7-9 with TRBJ1-1, with TRBD1 matching 9 bases. Germline V CDR1 and CDR2: SEHNR, FQNEAQ (reference sequence). V shed 5 bases and J 7 bases; nucleotides not matched to a gene: 8. The CDR3 is 14 residues long. Variable domain in full (rest from reference TRBV7-9 and TRBJ1-1): DTGVSQNPRHKITKRGQNVTFRCDPISEHNRLYWYRQTLGQGPEFLTYFQNEAQLEKSRLLSDRFSAERPKGSFSTLEIQRTEQGDSAMYLCASSPSDRGSEAFFGQGTRLTVV.

This clone was observed a few times. The chain uses TRBV4-2 and TRBJ1-1; D call uncertain. The germline V gene encodes CDR1 LGHNA and CDR2 YNFKEQ. V was shortened by 1 base and J by 1 base, with 10 bases between the two germline ends. This CDR3 is 15 amino acids long. In DNA, the CDR3 is TGTGCCAGCAGCCAAGTTCTCGATCCGAACACTGAAGCTTTCTTT. This sequence encodes CASSQVLDPNTEAFF.

The rearrangement joins TRBV27 to TRBJ2-7, with D possibly TRBD1 on 6 matching bases. This CDR3 contains 14 residues. Trimming left V 2 bases short and J 3 bases short, with 11 bases between. CDR1 and CDR2 (germline): MNHEY, SMNVEV (reference sequence). CDR3 sequence reads: CASSLTGTNYEQYF. CDR3 nucleotide sequence: TGTGCCAGCAGTTTAACAGGGACAAACTACGAGCAGTACTTC.

The gene calls are TRBV18 and TRBJ2-7; the D gene could be TRBD1 or TRBD2 (5 bases each). This CDR3 is built from 13 residues. The germline V gene has CDR1 KGHSH and CDR2 LQKENI. The V end lost 2 bases, the J end lost 3 bases, and 8 bases lay between the germline ends. The CDR3 sequence: CASSPGGGYEQYF. DNA of the CDR3: TGTGCCAGCTCACCAGGGGGTGGCTACGAGCAGTACTTC.

The sample holds a few counts of this clone. The rearrangement links TRBV19 to TRBJ2-3; D gene ambiguous. The germline CDR1 and CDR2 sequences are LNHDA and SQIVND (reference sequence). The CDR3 length is 13 residues. V was clipped by 5 bases and J by 4 bases, with 10 bases between them. This CDR3 reads CASSPWSADTQYF. DNA for the CDR3: TGTGCCAGTAGTCCTTGGAGCGCAGATACGCAGTATTTT.

In this sample, this clone turned up a few times. One junction end does not reproduce the germline sequence, and a read error may be involved. This sequence joins TRBV30 and TRBJ1-4, with a weak D call TRBD1 (6 bases). The CDR3 is made up of 14 amino acids. Germline V gene data show CDR1 as GTSNPN and CDR2 as SVGIG (reference sequence). The DNA of the CDR3 is TGTGCCTGGGGTGTAGGGGGGCAGTTAGAAAAACTGTTTTTT. This translates into CAWGVGGQLEKLFF. Full variable domain (outside the CDR3, taken from reference TRBV30 and TRBJ1-4): SQTIHQWPATLVQPVGSPLSLECTVEGTSNPNLYWYRQAAGRGLQLLFYSVGIGQISSEVPQNLSASRPQDRQFILSSKKLLLSDSGFYLCAWGVGGQLEKLFFGSGTQLSVL.